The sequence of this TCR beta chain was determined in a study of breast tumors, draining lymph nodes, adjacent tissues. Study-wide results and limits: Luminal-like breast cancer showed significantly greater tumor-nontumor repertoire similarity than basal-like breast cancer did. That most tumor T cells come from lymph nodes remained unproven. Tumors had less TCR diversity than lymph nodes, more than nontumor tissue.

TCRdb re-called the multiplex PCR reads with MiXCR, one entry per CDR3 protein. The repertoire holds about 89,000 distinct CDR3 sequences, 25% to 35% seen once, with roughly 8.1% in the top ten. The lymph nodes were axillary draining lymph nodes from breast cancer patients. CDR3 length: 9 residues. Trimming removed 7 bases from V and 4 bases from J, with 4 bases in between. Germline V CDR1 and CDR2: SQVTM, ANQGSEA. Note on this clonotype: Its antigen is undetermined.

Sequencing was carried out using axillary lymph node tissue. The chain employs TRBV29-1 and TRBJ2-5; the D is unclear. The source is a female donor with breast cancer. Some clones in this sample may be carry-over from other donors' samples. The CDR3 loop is CSGTETQYF. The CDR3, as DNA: TGCAGCGGGACAGAGACCCAGTACTTC.